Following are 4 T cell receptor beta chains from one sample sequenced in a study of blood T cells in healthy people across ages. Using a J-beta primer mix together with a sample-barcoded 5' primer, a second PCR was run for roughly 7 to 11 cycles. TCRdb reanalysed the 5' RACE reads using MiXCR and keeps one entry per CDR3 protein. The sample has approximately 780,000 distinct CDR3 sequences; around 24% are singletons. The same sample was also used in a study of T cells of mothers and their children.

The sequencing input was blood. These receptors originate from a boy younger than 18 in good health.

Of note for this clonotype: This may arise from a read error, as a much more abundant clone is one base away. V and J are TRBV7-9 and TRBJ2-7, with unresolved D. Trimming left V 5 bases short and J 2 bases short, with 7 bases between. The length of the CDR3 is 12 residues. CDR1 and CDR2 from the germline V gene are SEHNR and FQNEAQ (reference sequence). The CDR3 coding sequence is TGTGCCAGCAGCCGCGCGACCTACGAGCAGTACTTC. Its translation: CASSRATYEQYF.

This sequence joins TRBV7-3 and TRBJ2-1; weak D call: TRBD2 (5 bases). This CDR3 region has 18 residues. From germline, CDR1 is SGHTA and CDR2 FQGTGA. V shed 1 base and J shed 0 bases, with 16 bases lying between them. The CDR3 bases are TGTGCCAGCAGCTTAAATAGTGGGTCGGGGAGCTCCTACAATGAGCAGTTCTTC. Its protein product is CASSLNSGSGSSYNEQFF.

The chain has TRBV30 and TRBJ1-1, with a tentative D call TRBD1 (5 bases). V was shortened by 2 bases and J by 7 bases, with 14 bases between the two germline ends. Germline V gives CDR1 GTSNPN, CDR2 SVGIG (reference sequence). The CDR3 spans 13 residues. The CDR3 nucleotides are TGTGCCTGGAGTTTCACTCAGGGCAGTGAAGCTTTCTTT. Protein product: CAWSFTQGSEAFF.

The CDR3 nucleotides read TGTGCCATCAGTGAGGAGGTGGCACGGGAAAAACTGTTTTTT. The encoded protein is CAISEEVAREKLFF. This rearrangement joins TRBV10-3 to TRBJ1-4; no definite D call. The V and J ends lost 2 bases and 8 bases respectively, with 12 bases between them. CDR1 is ENHRY and CDR2 is SYGVKD in the germline V gene. The CDR3 spans 14 residues.